The entry below gives a single T cell receptor beta chain sequence along with its context. What it recognizes is unknown. If patients had autoimmune disease history or systemic immunosuppression, they were excluded. The data are from a study of OX40 agonist ivuxolimab in advanced cancers. General study findings and limits: CD4+ T cells averaged fewer expanded clones than CD8+ T cells.

CDR1 is SGDLS, CDR2 YYNGEE, per germline. The CDR3 is made up of 17 amino acids. V gave up 0 bases and J gave up 6 bases, with 19 bases separating them. Method: immunoSEQ multiplex PCR; TCRdb's copy keeps in-frame clones and lacks some. The data hold about 20,000 clones, with about 73% observed a single time. This receptor was taken from an adult with an advanced solid tumor such as melanoma, head and neck, liver or kidney cancer. Sample: CD4+ or CD8+ T cells sorted from blood, taken in a trial of the OX40 agonist ivuxolimab. This chain connects TRBV9 to TRBJ2-1; D possibly matches TRBD1 or TRBD2 (5 bases each). Here the CDR3 reads CASSVDSGRAFRNEQFF. CDR3 DNA: TGTGCCAGCAGCGTAGATTCGGGACGGGCTTTTCGCAATGAGCAGTTCTTC.